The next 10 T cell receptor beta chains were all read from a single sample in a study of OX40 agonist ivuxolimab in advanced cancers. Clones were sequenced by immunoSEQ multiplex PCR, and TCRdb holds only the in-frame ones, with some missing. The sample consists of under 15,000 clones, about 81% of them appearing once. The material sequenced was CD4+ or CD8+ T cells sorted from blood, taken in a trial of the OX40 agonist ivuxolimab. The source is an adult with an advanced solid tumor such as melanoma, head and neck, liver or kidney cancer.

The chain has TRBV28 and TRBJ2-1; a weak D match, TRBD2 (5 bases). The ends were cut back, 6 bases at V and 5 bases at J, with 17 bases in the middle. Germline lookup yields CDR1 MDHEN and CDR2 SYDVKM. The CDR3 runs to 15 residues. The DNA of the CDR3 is TGTGCCAGCAGCAACGACAAGTGGGAGAACAATGAGCAGTTCTTC. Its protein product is CASSNDKWENNEQFF. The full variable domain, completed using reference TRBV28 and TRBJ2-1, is DVKVTQSSRYLVKRTGEKVFLECVQDMDHENMFWYRQDPGLGLRLIYFSYDVKMKEKGDIPEGYSVSREKKERFSLILESASTNQTSMYLCASSNDKWENNEQFFGPGTRLTVL.

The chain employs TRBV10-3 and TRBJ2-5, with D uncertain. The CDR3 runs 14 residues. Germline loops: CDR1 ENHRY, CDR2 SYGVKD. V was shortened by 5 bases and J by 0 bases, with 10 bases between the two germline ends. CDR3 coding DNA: TGTGCCATCAGTCCCTCCTTAAACCAAGAGACCCAGTACTTC. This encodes CAISPSLNQETQYF.

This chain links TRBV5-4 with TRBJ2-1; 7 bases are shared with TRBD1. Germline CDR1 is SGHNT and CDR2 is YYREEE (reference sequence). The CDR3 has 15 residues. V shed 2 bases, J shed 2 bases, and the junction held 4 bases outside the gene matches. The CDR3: CASSLDRDPYNEQFF. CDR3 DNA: TGTGCCAGCAGCTTAGACAGGGACCCCTACAATGAGCAGTTCTTC.

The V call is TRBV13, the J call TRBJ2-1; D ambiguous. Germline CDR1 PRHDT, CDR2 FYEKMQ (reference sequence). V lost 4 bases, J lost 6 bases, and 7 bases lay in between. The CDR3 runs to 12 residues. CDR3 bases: TGTGCCAGCAGCTACGACGGCAATGAGCAGTTCTTC. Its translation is CASSYDGNEQFF. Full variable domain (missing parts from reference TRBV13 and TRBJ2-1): AAGVIQSPRHLIKEKRETATLKCYPIPRHDTVYWYQQGPGQDPQFLISFYEKMQSDKGSIPDRFSAQQFSDYHSELNMSSLELGDSALYFCASSYDGNEQFFGPGTRLTVL.

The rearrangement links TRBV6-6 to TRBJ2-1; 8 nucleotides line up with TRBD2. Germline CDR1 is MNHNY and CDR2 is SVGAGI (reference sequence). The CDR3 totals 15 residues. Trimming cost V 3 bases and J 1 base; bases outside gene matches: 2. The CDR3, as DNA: TGTGCCAGCAGTTATAGCGGGACGTCCTACAATGAGCAGTTCTTC. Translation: CASSYSGTSYNEQFF.

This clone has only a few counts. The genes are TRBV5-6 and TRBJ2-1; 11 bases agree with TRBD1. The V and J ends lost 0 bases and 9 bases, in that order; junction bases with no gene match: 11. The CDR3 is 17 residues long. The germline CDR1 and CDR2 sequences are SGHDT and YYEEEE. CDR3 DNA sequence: TGTGCCAGCAGCTTGGAAAGAGGGACAGGGGGGATGGCTGAGCAGTTCTTC. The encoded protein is CASSLERGTGGMAEQFF.

Written as DNA, the CDR3 is TGTGCCAGCAGCTTAAGACAGGGGTTCCAAGAGACCCAGTACTTC. Its protein product is CASSLRQGFQETQYF. The chain recombines TRBV7-9 with TRBJ2-5; 8 bases match TRBD1. The length of the CDR3 is 15 residues. Trimming at V came to 2 bases and at J to 1 base, leaving 3 bases not matched to a gene. Germline-derived CDR1 and CDR2 are SEHNR and FQNEAQ (reference sequence).

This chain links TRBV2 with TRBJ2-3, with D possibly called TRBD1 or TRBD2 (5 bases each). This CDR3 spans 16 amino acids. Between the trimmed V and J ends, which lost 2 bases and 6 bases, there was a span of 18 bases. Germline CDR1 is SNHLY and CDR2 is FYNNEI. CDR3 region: CASSERLGARRDTQYF. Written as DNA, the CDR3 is TGTGCCAGCAGTGAACGACTCGGGGCGAGGCGGGATACGCAGTATTTT.

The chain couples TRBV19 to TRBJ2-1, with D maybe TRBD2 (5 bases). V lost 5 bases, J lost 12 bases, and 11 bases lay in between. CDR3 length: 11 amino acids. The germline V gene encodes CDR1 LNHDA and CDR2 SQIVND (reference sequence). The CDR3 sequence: CASSAFAGQFF. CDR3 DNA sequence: TGTGCCAGTAGTGCCTTCGCGGGGCAGTTCTTC.

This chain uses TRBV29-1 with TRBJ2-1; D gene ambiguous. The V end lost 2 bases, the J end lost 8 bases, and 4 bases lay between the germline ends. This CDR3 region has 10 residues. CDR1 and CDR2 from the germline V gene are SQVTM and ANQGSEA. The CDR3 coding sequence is TGCAGCGTTGAATCGTATGAGCAGTTCTTC. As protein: CSVESYEQFF.